These T cell receptor beta chains were read from a single sample in a study of cytomegalovirus exposure and HLA in healthy donors. TCRdb's table, derived via immunoSEQ multiplex PCR, lists solely in-frame clones and lacks some. This repertoire includes almost 35,000 clones. Sequences were obtained from PBMCs. The receptors come from a woman aged 40-49 years in good health and CMV-seropositive. Each CDR3 is given with its conserved first and last residue. Fields, in order: D gene, clone size, J gene, CDR3 length, V gene, CDR3 protein, CDR3 DNA. D genes are given only for firm matches. A clone size is listed for some rows: how often the clone was seen (once, few, many), or a class if it is expanded.

d_gene: NA
abundance: NA
j_gene: TRBJ1-5
len: 14
v_gene: TRBV6-1
CDR3aa: CASSVRHSNQPQHF
CDR3nt: TGTGCCAGCAGTGTCCGACATAGCAATCAGCCCCAGCATTTT

d_gene: TRBD2
abundance: NA
j_gene: TRBJ2-1
len: 17
v_gene: TRBV29-1
CDR3aa: CSVLGPGLASTWDEQFF
CDR3nt: TGCAGCGTCCTGGGCCCTGGACTAGCTTCTACTTGGGATGAGCAGTTCTTC

d_gene: NA
abundance: NA
j_gene: TRBJ1-5
len: 14
v_gene: TRBV28
CDR3aa: CASSRDNRDQPQHF
CDR3nt: TGTGCCAGCAGTAGGGACAATCGCGATCAGCCCCAGCATTTT

d_gene: TRBD2
abundance: medium-sized
j_gene: TRBJ2-1
len: 13
v_gene: TRBV5-4
CDR3aa: CASSAGVSWEQFF
CDR3nt: TGTGCCAGCAGCGCGGGGGTGTCCTGGGAGCAGTTCTTC

d_gene: TRBD1
abundance: NA
j_gene: TRBJ1-3
len: 14
v_gene: TRBV30
CDR3aa: CAWSWTGSGNTIYF
CDR3nt: TGTGCCTGGAGTTGGACAGGGTCGGGAAACACCATATATTTT

d_gene: TRBD1
abundance: NA
j_gene: TRBJ1-5
len: 16
v_gene: TRBV4-1
CDR3aa: CASSQDLRGLNQPQHF
CDR3nt: TGCGCCAGCAGCCAAGATCTAAGGGGGCTGAATCAGCCCCAGCATTTT

d_gene: TRBD1
abundance: NA
j_gene: TRBJ1-6
len: 20
v_gene: TRBV4-2
CDR3aa: CASSQVGGRGGPLRNSPLHF
CDR3nt: TGTGCCAGCAGCCAAGTAGGGGGGAGAGGGGGCCCACTTAGGAATTCACCCCTCCACTTT

d_gene: TRBD2
abundance: NA
j_gene: TRBJ2-2
len: 15
v_gene: TRBV10-1
CDR3aa: CASSESTSGTGELFF
CDR3nt: TGCGCCAGCAGTGAGTCGACTAGCGGCACCGGGGAGCTGTTTTTT

d_gene: TRBD2
abundance: NA
j_gene: TRBJ2-7
len: 14
v_gene: TRBV6-6
CDR3aa: CASTVAGLTYEQYF
CDR3nt: TGTGCCAGCACGGTAGCGGGGTTAACCTACGAGCAGTACTTC

d_gene: NA
abundance: NA
j_gene: TRBJ2-5
len: 15
v_gene: TRBV4-2
CDR3aa: CASSQDLAGQETQYF
CDR3nt: TGTGCCAGCAGCCAAGATTTGGCGGGGCAAGAGACCCAGTACTTC

d_gene: TRBD2
abundance: NA
j_gene: TRBJ2-1
len: 15
v_gene: TRBV7-6
CDR3aa: CASSWRRGMHNEQFF
CDR3nt: TGTGCCAGCAGCTGGCGGCGGGGGATGCACAATGAGCAGTTCTTC

d_gene: TRBD1
abundance: NA
j_gene: TRBJ1-4
len: 14
v_gene: TRBV5-1
CDR3aa: CASSTGTANEKLFF
CDR3nt: TGCGCCAGCAGCACCGGGACAGCTAATGAAAAACTGTTTTTT

d_gene: NA
abundance: NA
j_gene: TRBJ1-2
len: 12
v_gene: TRBV30
CDR3aa: CAWSAGLGGYTF
CDR3nt: TGTGCCTGGAGTGCAGGGTTAGGTGGCTACACCTTC

d_gene: NA
abundance: NA
j_gene: TRBJ2-2
len: 14
v_gene: TRBV30
CDR3aa: CAWSVVTGTGELFF
CDR3nt: TGTGCCTGGAGTGTAGTCACAGGGACCGGGGAGCTGTTTTTT

d_gene: NA
abundance: NA
j_gene: TRBJ1-3
len: 15
v_gene: TRBV6-6
CDR3aa: CASSYSSVSGNTIYF
CDR3nt: TGTGCCAGCAGTTACTCGAGCGTCTCTGGAAACACCATATATTTT

d_gene: TRBD1
abundance: NA
j_gene: TRBJ1-5
len: 17
v_gene: TRBV7-9
CDR3aa: CASSLGGGGQGNQPQHF
CDR3nt: TGTGCCAGCAGCTTAGGGGGCGGGGGACAGGGTAATCAGCCCCAGCATTTT

d_gene: NA
abundance: NA
j_gene: TRBJ2-2
len: 13
v_gene: TRBV7-3
CDR3aa: CASSKQFDGELFF
CDR3nt: TGTGCCAGCAGCAAGCAATTTGACGGGGAGCTGTTTTTT

d_gene: TRBD1
abundance: NA
j_gene: TRBJ2-2
len: 17
v_gene: TRBV18
CDR3aa: CASSPILQGWDTGELFF
CDR3nt: TGTGCCAGCTCACCGATACTACAGGGGTGGGACACCGGGGAGCTGTTTTTT

d_gene: NA
abundance: NA
j_gene: TRBJ2-2
len: 17
v_gene: TRBV7-9
CDR3aa: CASSLGAGSAGTGELFF
CDR3nt: TGTGCCAGCAGCTTAGGGGCAGGGTCGGCTGGCACCGGGGAGCTGTTTTTT

d_gene: NA
abundance: NA
j_gene: TRBJ1-5
len: 14
v_gene: TRBV19
CDR3aa: CASSIQAAGQPQHF
CDR3nt: TGTGCCAGTAGTATACAGGCCGCGGGTCAGCCCCAGCATTTT

d_gene: NA
abundance: NA
j_gene: TRBJ2-2
len: 13
v_gene: TRBV30
CDR3aa: CAWTSKRAGELFF
CDR3nt: TGTGCCTGGACCTCAAAGCGTGCCGGGGAGCTGTTTTTT

d_gene: TRBD1
abundance: NA
j_gene: TRBJ1-1
len: 18
v_gene: TRBV9
CDR3aa: CASSLNSGTASMNTEAFF
CDR3nt: TGTGCCAGCAGCCTTAATTCCGGGACAGCCTCTATGAACACTGAAGCTTTCTTT

d_gene: NA
abundance: NA
j_gene: TRBJ1-1
len: 11
v_gene: TRBV20-1
CDR3aa: CSAERGTEAFF
CDR3nt: TGCAGTGCCGAGAGGGGGACTGAAGCTTTCTTT

d_gene: NA
abundance: NA
j_gene: TRBJ1-5
len: 18
v_gene: TRBV28
CDR3aa: CASSQAGGIGVRIQPQHF
CDR3nt: TGTGCCAGCAGCCAAGCCGGGGGAATCGGGGTAAGGATACAGCCCCAGCATTTT

d_gene: NA
abundance: NA
j_gene: TRBJ2-3
len: 14
v_gene: TRBV5-4
CDR3aa: CASSPTEGADTQYF
CDR3nt: TGTGCCAGCAGCCCTACAGAGGGAGCAGATACGCAGTATTTT

d_gene: NA
abundance: NA
j_gene: TRBJ2-2
len: 14
v_gene: TRBV4-3
CDR3aa: CASSQASRAGELFF
CDR3nt: TGCGCCAGCAGCCAAGCTTCTAGAGCCGGGGAGCTGTTTTTT

d_gene: TRBD2
abundance: NA
j_gene: TRBJ2-1
len: 18
v_gene: TRBV2
CDR3aa: CASTLREASGVRVNEQFF
CDR3nt: TGTGCCAGCACCTTAAGGGAGGCTAGCGGGGTTCGAGTCAATGAGCAGTTCTTC

d_gene: TRBD2
abundance: NA
j_gene: TRBJ2-5
len: 18
v_gene: TRBV7-2
CDR3aa: CASSLVVSGGYKTGTQYF
CDR3nt: TGTGCCAGCAGCTTAGTGGTTAGCGGGGGCTACAAGACAGGGACCCAGTACTTC

d_gene: NA
abundance: NA
j_gene: TRBJ1-5
len: 20
v_gene: TRBV10-1
CDR3aa: CASSGGWRRDIVFSNQPQHF
CDR3nt: TGCGCCAGCAGTGGGGGGTGGAGACGGGACATAGTCTTTAGCAATCAGCCCCAGCATTTT

d_gene: TRBD2
abundance: NA
j_gene: TRBJ2-3
len: 15
v_gene: TRBV5-1
CDR3aa: CASKIQAGVADTQYF
CDR3nt: TGCGCCAGCAAAATACAAGCGGGGGTAGCAGATACGCAGTATTTT

d_gene: TRBD2
abundance: NA
j_gene: TRBJ2-2
len: 15
v_gene: TRBV6-4
CDR3aa: CASRRVAGEPGELFF
CDR3nt: TGTGCCAGCAGGAGAGTAGCGGGAGAGCCCGGGGAGCTGTTTTTT

d_gene: NA
abundance: medium-sized
j_gene: TRBJ1-2
len: 14
v_gene: TRBV18
CDR3aa: CASSPVGGPEGYTF
CDR3nt: TGTGCCAGCTCACCAGTGGGCGGGCCGGAGGGCTACACCTTC

d_gene: NA
abundance: NA
j_gene: TRBJ1-1
len: 16
v_gene: TRBV10-3
CDR3aa: CAISPLAPGWNTEAFF
CDR3nt: TGTGCCATCAGCCCTCTCGCTCCGGGATGGAACACTGAAGCTTTCTTT

d_gene: TRBD2
abundance: NA
j_gene: TRBJ2-7
len: 14
v_gene: TRBV5-1
CDR3aa: CASSLAGGLREQYF
CDR3nt: TGCGCCAGCAGCTTGGCGGGGGGGCTGCGGGAGCAGTACTTC

d_gene: TRBD1
abundance: NA
j_gene: TRBJ2-7
len: 16
v_gene: TRBV7-2
CDR3aa: CASSLARQGRSYEQYF
CDR3nt: TGTGCCAGCAGCTTGGCCAGACAGGGCAGGTCCTACGAGCAGTACTTC

d_gene: TRBD1
abundance: NA
j_gene: TRBJ1-3
len: 15
v_gene: TRBV2
CDR3aa: CASSGDRGYGNTIYF
CDR3nt: TGTGCCAGCAGTGGGGACAGGGGTTATGGAAACACCATATATTTT

d_gene: TRBD2
abundance: NA
j_gene: TRBJ2-7
len: 13
v_gene: TRBV18
CDR3aa: CASSPASGYEQYF
CDR3nt: TGTGCCAGCTCACCAGCTAGCGGATACGAGCAGTACTTC

d_gene: NA
abundance: NA
j_gene: TRBJ2-3
len: 15
v_gene: TRBV7-8
CDR3aa: CASSLWSFAADTQYF
CDR3nt: TGTGCCAGCAGCTTATGGAGTTTTGCTGCAGATACGCAGTATTTT

d_gene: NA
abundance: NA
j_gene: TRBJ2-2
len: 13
v_gene: TRBV4-3
CDR3aa: CASSQDFAGELFF
CDR3nt: TGCGCCAGCAGCCAAGACTTTGCCGGGGAGCTGTTTTTT

d_gene: NA
abundance: NA
j_gene: TRBJ1-1
len: 13
v_gene: TRBV29-1
CDR3aa: CSVEYAVDTEAFF
CDR3nt: TGCAGCGTTGAGTACGCAGTCGACACTGAAGCTTTCTTT